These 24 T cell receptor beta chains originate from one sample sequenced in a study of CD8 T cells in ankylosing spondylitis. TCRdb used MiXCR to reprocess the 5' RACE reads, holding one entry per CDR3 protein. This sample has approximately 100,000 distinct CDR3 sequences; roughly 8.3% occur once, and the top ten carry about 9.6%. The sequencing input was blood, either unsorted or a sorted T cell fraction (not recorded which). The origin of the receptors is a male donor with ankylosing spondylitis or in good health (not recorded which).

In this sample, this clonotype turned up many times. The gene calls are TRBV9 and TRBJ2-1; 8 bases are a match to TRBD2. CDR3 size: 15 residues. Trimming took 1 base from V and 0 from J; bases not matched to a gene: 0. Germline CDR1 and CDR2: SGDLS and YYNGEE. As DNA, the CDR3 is TGTGCCAGCAGCGTAAGCGGGAGCTCCTACAATGAGCAGTTCTTC. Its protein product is CASSVSGSSYNEQFF.

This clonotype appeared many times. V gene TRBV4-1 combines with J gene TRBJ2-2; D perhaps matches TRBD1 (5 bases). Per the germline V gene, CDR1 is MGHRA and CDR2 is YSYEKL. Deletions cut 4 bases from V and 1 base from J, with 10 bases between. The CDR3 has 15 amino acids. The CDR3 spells CASSRQGLNTGELFF. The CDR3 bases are TGCGCCAGCAGCCGTCAGGGTTTGAACACCGGGGAGCTGTTTTTT.

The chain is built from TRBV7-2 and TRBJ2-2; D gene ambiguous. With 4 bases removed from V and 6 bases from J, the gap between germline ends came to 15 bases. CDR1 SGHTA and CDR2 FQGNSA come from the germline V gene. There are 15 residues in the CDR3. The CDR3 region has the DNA TGTGCCAGCAGCTCCAAGAACCTTCAGGCCGGGGAGCTGTTTTTT. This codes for CASSSKNLQAGELFF.

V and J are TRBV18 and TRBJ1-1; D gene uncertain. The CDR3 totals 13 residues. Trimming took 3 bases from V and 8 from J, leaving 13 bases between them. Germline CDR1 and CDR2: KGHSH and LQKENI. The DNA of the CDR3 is TGTGCCAGCTCACCGGCTGGCCGCGGAGAAGCTTTCTTT. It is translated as CASSPAGRGEAFF.

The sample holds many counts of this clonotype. CDR3 residues: CASSLMAGGDTDTQYF. The CDR3 DNA sequence: TGTGCCAGCAGCTTAATGGCGGGAGGAGACACAGATACGCAGTATTTT. The chain joins TRBV7-2 to TRBJ2-3, with 8 bases identical to TRBD2. V trimming: 2 bases; J trimming: 2 bases; junction bases outside the gene matches: 6. The CDR3 extends over 16 amino acids. Germline CDR1 and CDR2: SGHTA and FQGNSA.

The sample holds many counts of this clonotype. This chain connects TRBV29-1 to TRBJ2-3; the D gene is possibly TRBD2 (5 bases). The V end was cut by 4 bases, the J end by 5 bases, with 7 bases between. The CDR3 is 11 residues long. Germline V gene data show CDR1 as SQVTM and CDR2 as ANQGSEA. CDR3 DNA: TGCAGCGTTGGAGCGGTAGATACGCAGTATTTT. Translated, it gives CSVGAVDTQYF.

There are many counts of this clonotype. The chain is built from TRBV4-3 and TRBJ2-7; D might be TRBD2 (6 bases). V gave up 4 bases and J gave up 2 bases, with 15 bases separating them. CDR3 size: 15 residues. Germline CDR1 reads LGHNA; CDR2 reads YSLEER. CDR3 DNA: TGCGCCAGCAGCCTCGGAGGCGGGACGGCCTACGAGCAGTACTTC. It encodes CASSLGGGTAYEQYF.

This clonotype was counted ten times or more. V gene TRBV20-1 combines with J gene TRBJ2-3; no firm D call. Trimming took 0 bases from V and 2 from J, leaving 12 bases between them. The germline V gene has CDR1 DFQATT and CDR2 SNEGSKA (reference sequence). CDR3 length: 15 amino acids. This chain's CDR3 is CSARDQPGSTDTQYF. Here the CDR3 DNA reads TGCAGTGCTAGAGATCAGCCTGGGTCCACAGATACGCAGTATTTT.

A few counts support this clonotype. CDR3 bases: TGTGCCAGCAGCTTAATAGCGGGAGGAGTGGGAGATACGCAGTATTTT. Its translation: CASSLIAGGVGDTQYF. V is TRBV7-2 and J is TRBJ2-3; 10 nucleotides agree with TRBD2. From germline, CDR1 is SGHTA and CDR2 FQGNSA. This CDR3 has 16 residues. After removal of 2 bases from V and 5 bases from J, the junction contained 7 bases not matched to a gene.

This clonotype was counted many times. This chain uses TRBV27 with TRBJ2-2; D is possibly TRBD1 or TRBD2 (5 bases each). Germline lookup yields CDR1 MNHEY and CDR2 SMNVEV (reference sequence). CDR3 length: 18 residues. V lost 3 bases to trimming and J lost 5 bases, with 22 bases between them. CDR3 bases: TGTGCCAGCAGTTTCAACCCACGGGACGGAGGCGGGACCGGGGAGCTGTTTTTT. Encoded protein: CASSFNPRDGGGTGELFF.

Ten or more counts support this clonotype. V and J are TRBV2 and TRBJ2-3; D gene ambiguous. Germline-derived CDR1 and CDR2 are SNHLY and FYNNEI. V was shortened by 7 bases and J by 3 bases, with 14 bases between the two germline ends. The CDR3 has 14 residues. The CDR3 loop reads CASITSLRTDTQYF. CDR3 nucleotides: TGTGCCAGCATAACCAGCCTGCGGACAGATACGCAGTATTTT.

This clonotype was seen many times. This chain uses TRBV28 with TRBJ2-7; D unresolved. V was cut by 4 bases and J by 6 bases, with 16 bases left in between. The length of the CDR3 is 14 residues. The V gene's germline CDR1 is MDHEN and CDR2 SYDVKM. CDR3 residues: CASSSHMLGPEQYF. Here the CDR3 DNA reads TGTGCCAGCAGTTCCCACATGTTAGGGCCCGAGCAGTACTTC. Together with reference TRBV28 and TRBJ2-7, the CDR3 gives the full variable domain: DVKVTQSSRYLVKRTGEKVFLECVQDMDHENMFWYRQDPGLGLRLIYFSYDVKMKEKGDIPEGYSVSREKKERFSLILESASTNQTSMYLCASSSHMLGPEQYFGPGTRLTVT.

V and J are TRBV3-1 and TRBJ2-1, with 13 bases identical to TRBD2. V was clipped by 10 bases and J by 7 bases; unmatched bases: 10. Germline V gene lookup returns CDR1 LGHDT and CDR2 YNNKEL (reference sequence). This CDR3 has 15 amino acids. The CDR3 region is CATCQMTSGGNEQFF. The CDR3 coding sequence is TGTGCCACCTGCCAAATGACTAGCGGGGGGAATGAGCAGTTCTTC.

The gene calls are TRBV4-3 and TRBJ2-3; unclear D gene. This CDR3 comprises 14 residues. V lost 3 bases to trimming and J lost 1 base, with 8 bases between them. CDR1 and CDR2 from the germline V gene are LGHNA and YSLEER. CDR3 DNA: TGCGCCAGCAGCCAGTTCAGAGGCACAGATACGCAGTATTTT. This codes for CASSQFRGTDTQYF.

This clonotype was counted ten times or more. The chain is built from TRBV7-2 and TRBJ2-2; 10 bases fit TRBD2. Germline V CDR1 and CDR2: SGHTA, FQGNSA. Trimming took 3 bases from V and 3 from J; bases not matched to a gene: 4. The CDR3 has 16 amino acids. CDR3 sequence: CASSLRLAGDTGELFF. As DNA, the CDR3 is TGTGCCAGCAGCTTGAGGCTAGCGGGAGACACCGGGGAGCTGTTTTTT.

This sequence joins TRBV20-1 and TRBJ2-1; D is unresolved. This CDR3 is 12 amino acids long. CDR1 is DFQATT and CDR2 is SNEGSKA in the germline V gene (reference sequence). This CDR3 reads CSGRRSYNEQFF. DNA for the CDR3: TGCAGCGGACGCCGCTCCTACAATGAGCAGTTCTTC.

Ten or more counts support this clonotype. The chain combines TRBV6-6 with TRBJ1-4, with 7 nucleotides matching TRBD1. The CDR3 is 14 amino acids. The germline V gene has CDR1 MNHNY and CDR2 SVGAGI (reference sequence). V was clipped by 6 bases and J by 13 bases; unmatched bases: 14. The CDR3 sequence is CASSHGEGATRLFF. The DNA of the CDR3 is TGTGCCAGCAGCCACGGGGAGGGGGCTACCCGACTGTTTTTT.

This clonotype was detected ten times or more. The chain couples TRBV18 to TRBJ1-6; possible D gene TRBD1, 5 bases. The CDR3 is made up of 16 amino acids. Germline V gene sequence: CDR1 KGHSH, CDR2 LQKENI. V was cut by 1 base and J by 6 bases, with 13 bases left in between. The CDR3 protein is CASSPQEGTGNSPLHF. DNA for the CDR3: TGTGCCAGCTCACCACAGGAGGGGACGGGTAATTCACCCCTCCACTTT.

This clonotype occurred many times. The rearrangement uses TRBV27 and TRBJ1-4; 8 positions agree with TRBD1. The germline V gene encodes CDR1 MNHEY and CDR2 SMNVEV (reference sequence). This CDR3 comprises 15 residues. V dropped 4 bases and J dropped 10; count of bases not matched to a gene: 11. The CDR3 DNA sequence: TGTGCCAGCAGTTCCGCCCGACAGGGGAGGGTAAAACTGTTTTTT. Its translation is CASSSARQGRVKLFF.

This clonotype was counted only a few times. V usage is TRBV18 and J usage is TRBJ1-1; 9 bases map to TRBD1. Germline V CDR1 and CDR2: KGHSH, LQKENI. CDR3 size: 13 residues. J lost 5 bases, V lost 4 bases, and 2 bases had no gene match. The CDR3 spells CASSRTGETEAFF. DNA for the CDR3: TGTGCCAGCTCACGGACAGGGGAGACTGAAGCTTTCTTT.

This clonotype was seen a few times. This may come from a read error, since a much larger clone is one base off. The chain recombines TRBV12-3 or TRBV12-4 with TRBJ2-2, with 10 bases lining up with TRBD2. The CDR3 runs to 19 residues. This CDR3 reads CAISPRPPPSGRRVGELFF. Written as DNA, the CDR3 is TGTGCCATCAGTCCACGCCCCCCTCCTAGCGGGAGAAGGGTCGGGGAGCTGTTTTTT.

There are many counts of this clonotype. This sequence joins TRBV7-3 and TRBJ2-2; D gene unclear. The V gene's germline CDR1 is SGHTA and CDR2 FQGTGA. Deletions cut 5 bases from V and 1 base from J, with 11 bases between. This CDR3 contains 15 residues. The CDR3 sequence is CASSPNVRNTGELFF. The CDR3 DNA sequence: TGTGCCAGCAGCCCTAACGTCAGGAACACCGGGGAGCTGTTTTTT.

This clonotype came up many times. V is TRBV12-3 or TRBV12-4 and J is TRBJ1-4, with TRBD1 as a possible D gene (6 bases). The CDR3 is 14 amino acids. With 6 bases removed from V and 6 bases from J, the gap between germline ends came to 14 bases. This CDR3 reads CASSLRGSYEKLFF. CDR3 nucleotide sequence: TGTGCCAGCAGCCTAAGGGGGAGTTATGAAAAACTGTTTTTT.

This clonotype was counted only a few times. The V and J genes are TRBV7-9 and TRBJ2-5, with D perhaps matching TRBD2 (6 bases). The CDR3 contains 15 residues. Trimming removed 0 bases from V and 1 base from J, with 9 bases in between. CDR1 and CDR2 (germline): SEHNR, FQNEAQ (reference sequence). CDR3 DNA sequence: TGTGCCAGCAGCTTAGCGATGGGGGGCCAAGAGACCCAGTACTTC. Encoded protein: CASSLAMGGQETQYF.